This T cell receptor (beta chain) is from a study of CD8 T cells in ankylosing spondylitis. This clonotype was found many times. Its antigen is currently unknown. Study findings and constraints: Clones tied to disease were said to be significantly enriched in matched ankylosing spondylitis synovial fluid. Ankylosing spondylitis blood appeared to carry a characteristic TCR beta motif of several highly homologous variants. CD8+ by phenotype, disease-linked clones were relatively rare in peripheral blood.

V lost 0 bases to trimming and J lost 5 bases, with 11 bases between them. This CDR3 is 15 amino acids long. Germline V gene lookup returns CDR1 KGHDR and CDR2 SFDVKD. Libraries of TCR beta came from quantitative 5'-RACE with molecular barcodes. TCRdb passed the 5' RACE reads through MiXCR, listing each CDR3 protein once. The table records more than 30,000 distinct CDR3 sequences, about an eighth of them present only once. The V and J genes are TRBV24-1 and TRBJ2-3; D is tentatively TRBD1 or TRBD2 (5 bases each). Sequencing was performed on synovial fluid, either unsorted or a sorted T cell fraction (not recorded which). This receptor was obtained from a male donor with ankylosing spondylitis. CDR3 bases: TGTGCCACCAGTGATTTGTGGGGGAGAGGAGATACGCAGTATTTT. Its protein product is CATSDLWGRGDTQYF.